This T cell receptor (beta chain) derives from a study of cytomegalovirus exposure and HLA in healthy donors. General study points: Data from an earlier analysis indicated that most TCR beta V segments were productive either about 90% or about 30% of the time.

Of note for this clone: The antigen remains undetermined.

Germline assignment: CDR1 MDHEN and CDR2 SYDVKM. The V segment lost 4 bases and the J segment 4 bases; nucleotides outside the gene matches: 10. The CDR3 is 17 amino acids. The PCR ran on 60 Vbeta and 13 Jbeta primers. The repertoire was sequenced with immunoSEQ multiplex PCR; TCRdb's copy has only in-frame clones and lacks some. The sample comprises roughly 140,000 clones, around four fifths of which are singletons, and 2.5% rests with the top ten. Sequences were obtained from PBMCs. The sequence derives from a boy between 2 and 10 years old in good health and CMV-seronegative. The chain couples TRBV28 to TRBJ2-3; 11 bases fit TRBD2. The CDR3, as DNA: TGTGCCAGCAGTTCTTCCCCGGTAGCGGGAGGGCCAGATACGCAGTATTTT. This sequence encodes CASSSSPVAGGPDTQYF. The complete variable domain, with remaining parts taken from reference TRBV28 and TRBJ2-3, reads DVKVTQSSRYLVKRTGEKVFLECVQDMDHENMFWYRQDPGLGLRLIYFSYDVKMKEKGDIPEGYSVSREKKERFSLILESASTNQTSMYLCASSSSPVAGGPDTQYFGPGTRLTVL.